Listed below are T cell receptor beta chains from one sample, sequenced in a study of T cells in Graves' hyperthyroidism and ophthalmopathy. In TCRdb, the multiplex PCR reads were re-called with MiXCR into one record per CDR3 protein. This repertoire shows about 300,000 distinct CDR3 sequences, roughly 19% found once; its top ten account for 35% to 45%. Sequenced sample: blood. The source is a man aged 50 to 59 with Graves' ophthalmopathy. The conserved cysteine and the conserved F or W are not part of the CDR3 here.

v_gene	j_gene	CDR3aa
TRBV30	TRBJ2-3	AWSVLQGHTDTQY
TRBV30	TRBJ1-4	AWSALGEKLF
TRBV20-1	TRBJ2-7	SAARQGQEQY
TRBV2	TRBJ2-3	ASRPRGQITDTQY
TRBV7-3	TRBJ2-6	ASSSPRRGANVLT
TRBV5-1	TRBJ2-2	ASSPTQGIRTGELF
TRBV24-1	TRBJ2-1	ATSDPGLGSYNEQF
TRBV7-6	TRBJ2-7	ASSLETGGTYEQY
TRBV6-5	TRBJ2-1	ASSYYRGNEQF
TRBV20-1	TRBJ2-5	SARVGGRSAPQETQY
TRBV13	TRBJ2-6	ASSLNGANVLT
TRBV11-2	TRBJ2-1	ASSLGSNSYNEQF
TRBV19	TRBJ2-7	ASSIVAGTYEQY
TRBV15	TRBJ1-3	ATSTYGQGENTIY
TRBV20-1	TRBJ1-2	SASGRGQGTAGYT
TRBV18	TRBJ1-1	ASSQGALLGAF
TRBV29-1	TRBJ1-2	SVGQGITYGYT
TRBV7-9	TRBJ1-6	ASSDGNSPLH
TRBV20-1	TRBJ2-2	SATGEGLGTGELF
TRBV6-1	TRBJ1-2	ASSPSQGGYT
TRBV28	TRBJ2-1	ASSSLVVTSDGEQF
TRBV11-2	TRBJ1-1	ASSRGGQGSWAF
TRBV20-1	TRBJ2-2	SARDQQRGDTGELF
TRBV3-1	TRBJ1-5	ASSRDRGGEPQH
TRBV12-3/TRBV12-4	TRBJ2-2	ASKGQGALLTGELF
TRBV5-1	TRBJ2-5	ASSLRDLQETQY
TRBV19	TRBJ1-5	ASIDAPYSNQPQH
TRBV28	TRBJ1-5	ASSLDRGLDQPQH
TRBV10-3	TRBJ2-3	AISEIPSGTSTDTQY
TRBV24-1	TRBJ2-1	ATSDRTASSYNEQF
TRBV2	TRBJ2-3	ASRRLAGADTQY
TRBV29-1	TRBJ2-1	SSRLAGGGDGEQF
TRBV20-1	TRBJ2-5	SAQPLGQLQETQY
TRBV24-1	TRBJ2-3	ATSEPSLGRGTDTQY
TRBV18	TRBJ1-5	ASSPGMTAGTPQH
TRBV6-5	TRBJ2-5	ASSYSKRAETQY
TRBV20-1	TRBJ1-3	SARPISPSGNTIY
TRBV6-1	TRBJ1-1	ASSQTGTGMNTEAF
TRBV27	TRBJ2-7	ASSFPQGHEQY
TRBV30	TRBJ1-1	ACAGGIYMNTEAF
TRBV7-9	TRBJ2-1	ASSSRASGMGGVNEQF
TRBV2	TRBJ2-1	ATRTGGSGRTYNEQF
TRBV19	TRBJ2-1	ASSPRSVTSNEQF
TRBV7-3	TRBJ2-3	ASSFGTGKGDTQY
TRBV5-1	TRBJ2-1	ASSLGTSGENEQF
TRBV3-1	TRBJ2-7	ASSQEDGPYEQY
TRBV19	TRBJ2-5	ASSTLGTSGDLRTQY
TRBV20-1	TRBJ2-2	SARREGGPWSGELF
TRBV28	TRBJ1-5	ASSLGQRTGNQPQH
TRBV3-1	TRBJ2-3	ASSPSYRGRDTQY
TRBV29-1	TRBJ1-1	SVEQLQNTEAF
TRBV20-1	TRBJ2-3	PRGADTQY
TRBV28	TRBJ1-1	ASRTFPGQGGPEAF
TRBV11-2	TRBJ2-7	ASSLHSFNEQY
TRBV6-2/TRBV6-3	TRBJ2-7	ASSYQLFYEQY